This T cell receptor (beta chain) was documented in a study of response to subunit inactivated influenza vaccine. TCRdb called the RT-PCR reads again in MiXCR, with one record for every CDR3 protein. The repertoire holds hundreds of thousands of distinct CDR3 sequences, with 14% as singletons. The V end was cut by 3 bases, the J end by 4 bases, with 12 bases between. The length of the CDR3 is 15 residues. The germline V gene has CDR1 MGHRA and CDR2 YSYEKL. This clonotype was recorded a few times. The clonotype comes from a man in his fifties or sixties who received an inactivated influenza vaccine. The input for sequencing was PBMCs from blood, taken roughly 15 days before vaccination. This chain connects TRBV4-1 to TRBJ2-2; D is possibly TRBD2 (5 bases). The CDR3 bases are TGCGCCAGCAGCCATACAACTAGTTTCACCGGGGAGCTGTTTTTT. Its protein product is CASSHTTSFTGELFF.